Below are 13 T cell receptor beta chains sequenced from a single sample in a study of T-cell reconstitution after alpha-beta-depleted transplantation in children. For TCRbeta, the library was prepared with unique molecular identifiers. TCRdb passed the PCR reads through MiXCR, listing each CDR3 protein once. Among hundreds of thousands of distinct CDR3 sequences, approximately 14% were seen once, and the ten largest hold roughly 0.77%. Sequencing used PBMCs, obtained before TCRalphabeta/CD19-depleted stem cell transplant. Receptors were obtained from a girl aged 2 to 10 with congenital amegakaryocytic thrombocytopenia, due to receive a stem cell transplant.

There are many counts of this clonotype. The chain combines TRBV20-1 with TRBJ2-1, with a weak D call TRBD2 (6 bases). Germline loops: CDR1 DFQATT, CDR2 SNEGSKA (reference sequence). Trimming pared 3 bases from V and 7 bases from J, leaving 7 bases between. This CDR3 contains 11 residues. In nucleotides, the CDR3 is TGCAGTGCTAGCGGGAGTAATGAGCAGTTCTTC. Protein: CSASGSNEQFF.

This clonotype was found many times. CDR3 protein: CASSLWGEGANVLTF. In DNA, the CDR3 is TGTGCCAGCAGTTTATGGGGGGAAGGTGCCAACGTCCTGACTTTC. The chain joins TRBV12-3 or TRBV12-4 to TRBJ2-6, with D possibly matching TRBD2 (6 bases). The CDR3 runs to 15 residues. Deletions cut 2 bases from V and 7 bases from J, with 12 bases between.

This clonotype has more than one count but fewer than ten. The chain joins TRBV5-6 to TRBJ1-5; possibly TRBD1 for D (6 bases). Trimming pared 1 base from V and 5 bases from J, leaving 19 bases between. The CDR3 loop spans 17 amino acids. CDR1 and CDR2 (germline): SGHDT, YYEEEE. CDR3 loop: CASSLNRGGRGDQPQHF. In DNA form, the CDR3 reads TGTGCCAGCAGCTTGAATCGTGGGGGGCGCGGGGATCAGCCCCAGCATTTT. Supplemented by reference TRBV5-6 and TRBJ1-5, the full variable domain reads DAGVTQSPTHLIKTRGQQVTLRCSPKSGHDTVSWYQQALGQGPQFIFQYYEEEERQRGNFPDRFSGHQFPNYSSELNVNALLLGDSALYLCASSLNRGGRGDQPQHFGDGTRLSIL.

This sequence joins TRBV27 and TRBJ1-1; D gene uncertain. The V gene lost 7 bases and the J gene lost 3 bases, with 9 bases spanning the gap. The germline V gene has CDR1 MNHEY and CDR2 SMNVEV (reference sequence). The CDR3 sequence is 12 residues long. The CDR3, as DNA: TGTGCCAGCAAAAGGGTTGACACTGAAGCTTTCTTT. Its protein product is CASKRVDTEAFF.

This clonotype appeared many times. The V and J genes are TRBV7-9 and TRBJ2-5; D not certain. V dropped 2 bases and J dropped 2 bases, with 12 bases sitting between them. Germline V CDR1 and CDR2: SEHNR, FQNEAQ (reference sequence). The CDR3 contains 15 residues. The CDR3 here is CASSLPALGQETQYF. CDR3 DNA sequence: TGTGCCAGCAGCTTACCTGCTCTCGGACAAGAGACCCAGTACTTC.

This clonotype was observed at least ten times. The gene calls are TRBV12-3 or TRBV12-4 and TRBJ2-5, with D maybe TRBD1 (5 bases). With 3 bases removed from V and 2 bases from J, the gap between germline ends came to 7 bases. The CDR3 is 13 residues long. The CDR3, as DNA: TGTGCCAGCAGTTTTGACAGTCAAGAGACCCAGTACTTC. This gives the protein CASSFDSQETQYF.

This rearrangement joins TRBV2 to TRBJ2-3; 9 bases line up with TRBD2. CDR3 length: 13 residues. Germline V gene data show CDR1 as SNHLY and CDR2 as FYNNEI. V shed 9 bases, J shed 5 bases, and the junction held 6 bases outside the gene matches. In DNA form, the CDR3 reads TGTGCCAGTTTAGCGGGAGAAAGAGATACGCAGTATTTT. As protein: CASLAGERDTQYF.

The CDR3 reads CASSLVVGDGNSPLHF. CDR3 nucleotide sequence: TGTGCCAGCAGCTTGGTGGTCGGGGACGGGAATTCACCCCTCCACTTT. The rearrangement links TRBV11-2 to TRBJ1-6; possible D gene TRBD1, 5 bases. Germline assignment: CDR1 SGHAT and CDR2 FQNNGV. V shed 3 bases and J shed 7 bases, with 16 bases lying between them. CDR3 length: 16 amino acids.

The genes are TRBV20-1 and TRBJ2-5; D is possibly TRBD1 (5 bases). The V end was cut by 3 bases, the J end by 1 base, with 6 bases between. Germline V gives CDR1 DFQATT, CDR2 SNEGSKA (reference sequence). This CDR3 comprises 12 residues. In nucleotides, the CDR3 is TGCAGTGCTAGCAGGGTCCAAGAGACCCAGTACTTC. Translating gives CSASRVQETQYF.

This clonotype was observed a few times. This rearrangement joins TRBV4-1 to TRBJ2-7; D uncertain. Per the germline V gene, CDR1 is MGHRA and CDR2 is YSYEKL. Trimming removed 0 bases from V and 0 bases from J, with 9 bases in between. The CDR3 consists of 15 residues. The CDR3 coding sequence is TGCGCCAGCAGCCAAGAAGTCCTAGGCTCCTACGAGCAGTACTTC. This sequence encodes CASSQEVLGSYEQYF.

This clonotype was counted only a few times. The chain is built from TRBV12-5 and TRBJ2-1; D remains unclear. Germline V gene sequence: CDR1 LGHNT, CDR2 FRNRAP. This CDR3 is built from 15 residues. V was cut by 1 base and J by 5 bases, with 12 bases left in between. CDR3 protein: CASGLGDGRDNEQFF. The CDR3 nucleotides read TGTGCTAGTGGTTTGGGAGACGGGCGAGACAATGAGCAGTTCTTC.

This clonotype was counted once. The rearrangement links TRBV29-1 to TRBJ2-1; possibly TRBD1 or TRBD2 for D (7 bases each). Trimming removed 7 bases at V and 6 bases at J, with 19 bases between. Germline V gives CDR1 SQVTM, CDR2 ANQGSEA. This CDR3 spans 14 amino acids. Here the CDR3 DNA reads TGCAGCGGTAGAGACAGGGAGGGCTCCAATGAGCAGTTCTTC. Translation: CSGRDREGSNEQFF.

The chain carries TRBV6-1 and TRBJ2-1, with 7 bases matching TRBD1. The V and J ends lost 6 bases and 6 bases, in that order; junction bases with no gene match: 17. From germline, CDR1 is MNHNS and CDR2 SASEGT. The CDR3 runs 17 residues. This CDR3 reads CASSQTSEGAFVNEQFF. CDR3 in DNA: TGTGCCAGCAGCCAAACCAGCGAGGGGGCGTTTGTCAATGAGCAGTTCTTC.